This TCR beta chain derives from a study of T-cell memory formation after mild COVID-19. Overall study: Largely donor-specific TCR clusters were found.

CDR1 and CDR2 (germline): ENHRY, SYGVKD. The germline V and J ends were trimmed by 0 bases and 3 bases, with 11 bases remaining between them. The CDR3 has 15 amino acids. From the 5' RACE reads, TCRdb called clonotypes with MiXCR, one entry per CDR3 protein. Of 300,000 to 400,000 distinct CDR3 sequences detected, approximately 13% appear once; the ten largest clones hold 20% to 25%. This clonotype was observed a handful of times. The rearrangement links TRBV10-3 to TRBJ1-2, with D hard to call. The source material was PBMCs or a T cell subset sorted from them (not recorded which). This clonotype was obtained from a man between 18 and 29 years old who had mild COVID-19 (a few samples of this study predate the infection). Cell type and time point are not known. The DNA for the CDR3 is TGTGCCATCAGTGAGTCGTCAGGTCAAGACTATGGCTACACCTTC. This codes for CAISESSGQDYGYTF.